The rows below give T cell receptor beta chains drawn from one sample of a study of shared clonotypes between healthy human individuals. This table comes from immunoSEQ multiplex PCR, and its TCRdb copy is limited to in-frame clones, with some not included. The data show 2 million to 3 million clones, more than 85% seen once. Material for sequencing was naive CD4+ T cells from PBMCs. These receptors were taken from a man between 18 and 35 years old in good health. Some clones in this sample may be carry-over from other donors' samples. Both conserved end residues are trimmed from each CDR3.

>TRBJ2-7|TRBV28
ASSPAGGQATTKQY
>TRBJ2-5|TRBV25-1
ASSDPGRGQETQY
>TRBJ2-1|TRBV5-1
ASSLHRQNYNEQF
>TRBJ2-5|TRBV6-1
ASRRQGQGETQY
>TRBJ1-2|TRBV28
ASSSQKRTGHRGYT
>TRBJ2-2|TRBV27
ASSINPLAGTGELF
>TRBJ2-5|TRBV6-5
ASSYSGDYTKAAQY
>TRBJ1-3|TRBV6-5
ASSLVSGNTIY
>TRBJ1-3|TRBV15
ATSIQEGNTIY
>TRBJ2-7|TRBV7-9
ASSSSGSKVYEQY
>TRBJ2-7|TRBV5-4
ASSLGGRLSYEQY
>TRBJ2-3|TRBV27
ASSRQRTDTQY
>TRBJ2-5|TRBV7-8
ASSPIFRQGETQY
>TRBJ2-2|TRBV28
ASSTLRGYHGELF
>TRBJ2-7|TRBV28
ASTGSAAAPLEQY
>TRBJ1-5|TRBV28
ASSFWGIQPQH
>TRBJ2-7|TRBV15
ATSRGRGSSYEQY
>TRBJ2-7|TRBV27
ASSAGQTYEQY